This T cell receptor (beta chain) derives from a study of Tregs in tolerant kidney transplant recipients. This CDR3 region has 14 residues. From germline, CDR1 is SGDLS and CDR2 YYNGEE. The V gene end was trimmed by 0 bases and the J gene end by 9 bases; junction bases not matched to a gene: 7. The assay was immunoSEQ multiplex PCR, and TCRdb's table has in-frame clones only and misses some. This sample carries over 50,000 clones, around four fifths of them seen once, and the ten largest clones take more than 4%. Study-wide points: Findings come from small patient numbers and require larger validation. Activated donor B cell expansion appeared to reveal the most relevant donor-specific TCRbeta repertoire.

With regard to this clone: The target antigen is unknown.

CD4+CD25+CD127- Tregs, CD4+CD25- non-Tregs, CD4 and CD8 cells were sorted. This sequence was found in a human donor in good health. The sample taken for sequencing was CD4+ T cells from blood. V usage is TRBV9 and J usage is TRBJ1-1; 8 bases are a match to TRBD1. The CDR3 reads CASSVGGQGAQAFF. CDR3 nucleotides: TGTGCCAGCAGCGTAGGAGGACAGGGAGCCCAAGCTTTCTTT.